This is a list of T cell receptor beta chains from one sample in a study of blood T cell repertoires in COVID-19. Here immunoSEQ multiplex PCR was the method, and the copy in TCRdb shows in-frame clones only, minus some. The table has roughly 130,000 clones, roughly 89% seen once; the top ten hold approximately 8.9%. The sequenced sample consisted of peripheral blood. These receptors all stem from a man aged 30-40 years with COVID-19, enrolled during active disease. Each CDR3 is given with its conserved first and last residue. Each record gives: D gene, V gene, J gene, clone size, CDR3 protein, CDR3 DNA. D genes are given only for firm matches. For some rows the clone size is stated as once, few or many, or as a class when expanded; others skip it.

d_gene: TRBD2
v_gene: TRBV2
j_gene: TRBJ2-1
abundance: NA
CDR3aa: CASSGEIAGRRYNEQFF
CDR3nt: TGTGCCAGCAGTGGAGAGATCGCCGGGAGGCGCTACAATGAGCAGTTCTTC

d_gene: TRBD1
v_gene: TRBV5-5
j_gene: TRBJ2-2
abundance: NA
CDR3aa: CASSLQGFLAGELFF
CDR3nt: TGTGCCAGCAGCTTACAGGGGTTCTTAGCCGGGGAGCTGTTTTTT

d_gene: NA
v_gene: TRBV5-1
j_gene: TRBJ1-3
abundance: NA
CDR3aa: CASSLGQPGNTIYF
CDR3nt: TGCGCCAGCAGCTTGGGACAACCAGGAAACACCATATATTTT

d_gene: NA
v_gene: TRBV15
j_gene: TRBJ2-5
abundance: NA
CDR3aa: CATSRDLQQETQYF
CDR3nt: TGTGCCACCAGCAGAGATCTCCAGCAAGAGACCCAGTACTTC

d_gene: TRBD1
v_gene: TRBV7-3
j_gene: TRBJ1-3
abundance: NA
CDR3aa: CATPEGQGGPHGNTIYF
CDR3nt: TGTGCCACCCCGGAGGGACAGGGTGGCCCGCATGGAAACACCATATATTTT

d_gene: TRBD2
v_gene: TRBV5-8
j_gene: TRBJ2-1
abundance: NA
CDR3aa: CASSPGTSGSDEQFF
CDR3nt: TGTGCCAGCAGCCCTGGGACTAGCGGGAGTGATGAGCAGTTCTTC

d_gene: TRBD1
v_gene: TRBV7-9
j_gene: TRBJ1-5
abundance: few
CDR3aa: CASSLDRGQPQHF
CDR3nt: TGTGCCAGCAGCTTGGACAGGGGTCAGCCCCAGCATTTT

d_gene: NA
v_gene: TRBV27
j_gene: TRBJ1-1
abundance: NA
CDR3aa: CASSHSRVLKNTEAFF
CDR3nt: TGTGCCAGCAGTCATTCCAGGGTTTTGAAGAACACTGAAGCTTTCTTT

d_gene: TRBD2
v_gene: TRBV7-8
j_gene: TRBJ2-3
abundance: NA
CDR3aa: CASKLAGVGTDTQYF
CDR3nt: TGTGCCAGCAAACTAGCGGGAGTAGGGACAGATACGCAGTATTTT

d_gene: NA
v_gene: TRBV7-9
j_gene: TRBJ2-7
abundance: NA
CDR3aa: CASGQGFYEQYF
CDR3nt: TGTGCCAGCGGGCAGGGGTTCTACGAGCAGTACTTC

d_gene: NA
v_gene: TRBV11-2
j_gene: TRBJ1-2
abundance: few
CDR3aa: CASSTSQGNYGYTF
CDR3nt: TGTGCCAGCAGCACCTCGCAGGGGAACTATGGCTACACCTTC

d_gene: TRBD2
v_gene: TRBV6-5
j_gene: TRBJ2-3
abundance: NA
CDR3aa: CASTPGRVTDTQYF
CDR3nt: TGTGCCAGCACCCCAGGGAGGGTGACAGATACGCAGTATTTT

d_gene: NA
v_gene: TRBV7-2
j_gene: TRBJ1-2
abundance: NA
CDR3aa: CASSPLGHYGYTF
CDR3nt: TGTGCCAGCAGCCCCTTGGGCCACTATGGCTACACCTTC

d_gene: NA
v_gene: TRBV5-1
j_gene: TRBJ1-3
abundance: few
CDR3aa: CASSVGGAGNTIYF
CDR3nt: TGCGCCAGCAGCGTCGGGGGAGCTGGAAACACCATATATTTT

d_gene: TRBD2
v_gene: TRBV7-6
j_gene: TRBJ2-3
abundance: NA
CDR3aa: CASSLAASGADTQYF
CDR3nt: TGTGCCAGCAGCTTAGCCGCTAGCGGAGCGGATACGCAGTATTTT

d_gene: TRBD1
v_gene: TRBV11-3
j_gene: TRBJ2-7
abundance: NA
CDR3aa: CASSLETGAHEQYF
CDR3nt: TGTGCCAGCAGCTTAGAGACAGGGGCCCACGAGCAGTACTTC

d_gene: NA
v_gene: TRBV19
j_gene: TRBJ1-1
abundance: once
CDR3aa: CASRPPTGNTEAFF
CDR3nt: TGTGCCAGTAGACCACCCACAGGGAACACTGAAGCTTTCTTT

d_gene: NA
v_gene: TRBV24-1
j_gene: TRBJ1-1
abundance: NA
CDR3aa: CATSLGGIDTEAFF
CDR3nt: TGTGCCACCAGTCTAGGTGGAATAGACACTGAAGCTTTCTTT

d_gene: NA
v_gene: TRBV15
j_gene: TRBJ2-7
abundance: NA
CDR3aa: CATSRDPQSEQYF
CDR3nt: TGTGCCACCAGCAGAGATCCCCAGTCCGAGCAGTACTTC

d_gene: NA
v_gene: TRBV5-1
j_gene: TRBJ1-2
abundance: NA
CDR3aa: CASLTNPGQRNYGYTF
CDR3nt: TGCGCCAGCCTGACCAACCCCGGACAGCGAAACTATGGCTACACCTTC

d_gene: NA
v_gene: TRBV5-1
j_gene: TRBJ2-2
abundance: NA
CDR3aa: CASSRSGTNTGELFF
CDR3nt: TGCGCCAGCAGCCGGAGCGGTACGAACACCGGGGAGCTGTTTTTT

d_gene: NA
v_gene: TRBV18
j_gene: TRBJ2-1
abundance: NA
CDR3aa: CASSPSGNEQFF
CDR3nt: TGTGCCAGCTCACCAAGCGGTAATGAGCAGTTCTTC

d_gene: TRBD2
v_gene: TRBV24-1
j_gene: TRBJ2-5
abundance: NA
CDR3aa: CATSGGGREETQYF
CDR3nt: TGTGCCACCAGTGGAGGCGGGAGAGAAGAGACCCAGTACTTC

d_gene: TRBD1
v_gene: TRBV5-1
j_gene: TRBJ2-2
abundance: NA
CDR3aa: CASSRQGDDTGELFF
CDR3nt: TGCGCCAGCAGCCGACAGGGGGACGACACCGGGGAGCTGTTTTTT

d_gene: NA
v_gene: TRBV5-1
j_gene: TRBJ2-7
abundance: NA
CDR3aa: CASSLEGEQYF
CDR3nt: TGCGCCAGCAGCTTAGAGGGCGAGCAGTACTTC

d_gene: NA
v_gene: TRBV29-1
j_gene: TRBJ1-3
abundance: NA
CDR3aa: CSVESQGAGNTIYF
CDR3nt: TGCAGCGTTGAAAGTCAGGGTGCTGGAAACACCATATATTTT

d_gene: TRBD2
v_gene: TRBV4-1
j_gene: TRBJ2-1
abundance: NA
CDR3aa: CASSQEGLAGSSYNEQFF
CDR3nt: TGCGCCAGCAGCCAAGAGGGGCTAGCGGGGAGCTCCTACAATGAGCAGTTCTTC

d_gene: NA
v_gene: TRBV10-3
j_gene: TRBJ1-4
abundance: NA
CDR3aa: CAISVGGNEKLFF
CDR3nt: TGTGCCATCAGTGTGGGGGGGAATGAAAAACTGTTTTTT

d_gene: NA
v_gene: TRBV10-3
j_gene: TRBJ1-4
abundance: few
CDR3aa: CAISGAATNEKLFF
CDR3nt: TGTGCCATCAGTGGGGCAGCAACTAATGAAAAACTGTTTTTT

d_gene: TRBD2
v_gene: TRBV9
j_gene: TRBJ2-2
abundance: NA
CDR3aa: CASRGLAGGNGELFF
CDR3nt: TGTGCCAGCAGGGGACTAGCGGGAGGAAACGGGGAGCTGTTTTTT

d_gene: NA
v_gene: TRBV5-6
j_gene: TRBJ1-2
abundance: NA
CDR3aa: CASRPGAKDGYTF
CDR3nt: TGTGCCAGCCGTCCAGGGGCGAAAGATGGCTACACCTTC

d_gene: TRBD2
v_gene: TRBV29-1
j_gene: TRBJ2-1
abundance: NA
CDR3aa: CSGAGVSDNEQFF
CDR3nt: TGCAGCGGCGCGGGGGTTAGCGACAATGAGCAGTTCTTC

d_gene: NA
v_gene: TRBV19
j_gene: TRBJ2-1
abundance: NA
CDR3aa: CASSIEGVGNEQFF
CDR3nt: TGTGCCAGTAGTATCGAGGGAGTGGGAAATGAGCAGTTCTTC

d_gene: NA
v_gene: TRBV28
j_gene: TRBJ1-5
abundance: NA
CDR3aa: CASSRTFSNQPQHF
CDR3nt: TGTGCCAGCAGTCGCACATTTAGCAATCAGCCCCAGCATTTT

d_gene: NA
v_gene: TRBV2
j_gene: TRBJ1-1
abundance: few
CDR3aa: CASSEIMNTEAFF
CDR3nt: TGTGCCAGCAGTGAAATCATGAACACTGAAGCTTTCTTT

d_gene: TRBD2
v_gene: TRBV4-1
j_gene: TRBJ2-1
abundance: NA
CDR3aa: CASSQEGTSNNEQFF
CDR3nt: TGCGCCAGCAGCCAAGAAGGGACTAGCAATAATGAGCAGTTCTTC

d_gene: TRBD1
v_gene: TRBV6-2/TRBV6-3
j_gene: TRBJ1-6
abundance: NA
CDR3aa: CASSTAGTANSPLHF
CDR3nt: TGTGCCAGCAGTACGGCCGGGACAGCGAATTCACCCCTCCACTTT

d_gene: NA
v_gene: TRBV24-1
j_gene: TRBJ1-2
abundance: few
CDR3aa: CATSDRQEGGGYTF
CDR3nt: TGTGCCACCAGTGATCGACAGGAAGGCGGAGGCTACACCTTC

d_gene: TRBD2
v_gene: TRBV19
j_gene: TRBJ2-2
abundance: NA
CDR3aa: CASSTRAGEDTGELFF
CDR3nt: TGTGCCAGTAGTACTAGAGCGGGAGAGGACACCGGGGAGCTGTTTTTT

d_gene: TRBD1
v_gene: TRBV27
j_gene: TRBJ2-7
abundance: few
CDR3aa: CASREPGQDSYEQYF
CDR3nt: TGTGCCAGCAGAGAACCGGGACAGGATTCTTACGAGCAGTACTTC

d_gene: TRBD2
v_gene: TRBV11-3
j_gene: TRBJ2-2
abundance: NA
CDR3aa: CASSPPTSGNTGELFF
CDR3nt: TGTGCCAGCAGCCCCCCGACTAGCGGGAACACCGGGGAGCTGTTTTTT

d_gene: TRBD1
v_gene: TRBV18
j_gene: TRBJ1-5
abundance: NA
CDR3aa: CASSLGTGAANQPQHF
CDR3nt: TGTGCCAGCTCACTGGGGACAGGGGCCGCCAATCAGCCCCAGCATTTT

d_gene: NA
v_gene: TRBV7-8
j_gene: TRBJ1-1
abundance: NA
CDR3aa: CASSQHMSTEAFF
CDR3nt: TGTGCCAGCAGTCAACATATGTCGACTGAAGCTTTCTTT

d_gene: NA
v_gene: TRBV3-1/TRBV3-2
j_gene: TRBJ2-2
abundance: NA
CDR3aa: CASSQIATGELFF
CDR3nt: TGTGCCAGCAGCCAGATAGCGACCGGGGAGCTGTTTTTT

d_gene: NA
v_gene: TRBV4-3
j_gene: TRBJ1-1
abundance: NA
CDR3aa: CASSQDTGNTEAFF
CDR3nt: TGCGCCAGCAGCCAGGATACAGGGAACACTGAAGCTTTCTTT

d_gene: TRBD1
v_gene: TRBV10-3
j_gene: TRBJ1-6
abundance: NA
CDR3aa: CAISEYNRGNSPLHF
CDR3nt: TGTGCCATCAGTGAGTACAACAGGGGAAATTCACCCCTCCACTTT

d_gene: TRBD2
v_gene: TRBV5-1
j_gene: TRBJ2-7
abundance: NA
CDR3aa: CASSSGGQSNEQYF
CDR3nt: TGCGCCAGCAGCTCGGGGGGGCAGAGCAACGAGCAGTACTTC

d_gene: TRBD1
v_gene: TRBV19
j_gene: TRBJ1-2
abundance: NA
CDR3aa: CASSNEQGLYGYTF
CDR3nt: TGTGCCAGTAGTAACGAACAGGGGCTATATGGCTACACCTTC

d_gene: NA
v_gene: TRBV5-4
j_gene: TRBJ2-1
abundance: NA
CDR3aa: CARSFGGRGDEQFF
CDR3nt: TGTGCCCGCAGCTTTGGAGGGAGGGGGGATGAGCAGTTCTTC